This TCR beta chain was captured in a study of beta chain features in type 1 diabetes. Study-wide context: Across the samples, approximately 110,000,000 sorted cells were examined in total. Findings and caveats of the study: The naive, central memory and Treg TCRB repertoires looked more alike in patients than they did in healthy donors.

Looked up from germline, CDR1 is LNHDA and CDR2 is SQIVND (reference sequence). The length of the CDR3 is 11 residues. The germline V and J ends were trimmed by 4 bases and 7 bases, with 5 bases remaining between them. Via the markers CD45RO/CCR7/CD25/CD127/CD95/CD27, stem cell-like memory, regulatory, central memory and naive CD4+ cells were sorted. Notes on this clone: The target antigen is unknown.

Reverse transcribing all isolated RNA meant expressed TCRB transcripts were sequenced. The method was immunoSEQ multiplex PCR; TCRdb's version includes in-frame clones alone and lacks a portion of them. Found here are about 250,000 clones, approximately 14% of them singletons; the top ten hold more than 0.025%. V and J are TRBV19 and TRBJ2-1; D not certain. Input material: naive CD4+ T cells from blood. This clonotype was obtained from a woman aged 40 to 49 in good health. The CDR3 is CASSKRNEQFF. CDR3 coding DNA: TGTGCCAGTAGTAAGAGGAATGAGCAGTTCTTC.